This TCR beta chain was profiled in a study of T-cell reconstitution after alpha-beta-depleted transplantation in children (TCRdb year 2016). With regard to the full study: Using TCR repertoire profiling, the study quantitatively followed how T-cell immune reconstitution unfolded in children after TCRalphabeta/CD19-depleted allogeneic hematopoietic cell transplantation.

V trim: 6 bases; J trim: 9 bases; unmatched bases: 6. The CDR3 contains 14 residues, cysteine and phenylalanine counted. Only the CDR3 DNA stays, 42 bases, in frame from base 1. CDR1 is given as SNHLY and CDR2 as FYNNEI, both from the germline V gene. Library generation was performed with PCR. For sequencing, an Illumina HiSeq 2500 was employed. TCR libraries were prepared with molecular barcoding, using unique molecular identifiers to normalize TCRbeta repertoire quantification. Starting from the raw public reads, TCRdb applied fastp trimming at Q25, assembled clones with MiXCR and retained in-frame beta chains. Each entry merges the rows of one CDR3 protein and shows their most common DNA and genes. The sample yields fewer than 750,000 distinct CDR3 sequences; 25% to 30% were counted once. Jointly, the top ten make up around 36% of the sample. This specimen's treatment or condition label, per the study, means: allogeneic hematopoietic cell transplantation with graft depleted of TCRalphabeta T cells and CD19 B cells. TCRalphabeta/CD19-depleted allogeneic hematopoietic cell grafts were given to the transplant recipients, all of whom were children.

With respect to this clonotype: Its antigen has not been determined. Base qualities are not recorded, but no much larger clone differs from it by a single base.

What the research found in general, with its limitations: The frequencies of hyperexpanded clones fell over the following months, and after one year, T-cell counts and TCRbeta diversity were mostly attributed to newly produced T cells. The apparently early recovery of alphabetaT-cell counts about two months after transplant reportedly depended on only several hundred rapidly expanded clones that came from non-depleted graft cells. The high TCRbeta diversity at day 60 in some patients was ascribed to recipient T cells and intrathymic progenitors that had survived conditioning.

This clonotype was sampled from a boy under three years old with Wiskott-Aldrich syndrome, due to receive a stem cell transplant. The chain couples TRBV2 to TRBJ1-6, and TRBD1 aligns with 9 junction nucleotides. The source was PBMCs, collected before TCRalphabeta/CD19-depleted stem cell transplant. The DNA reads as follows: TGTGCCAGCAGCTGGGGACAGGGTAGTTCACCCCTCCACTTT. Translated, this gives CASSWGQGSSPLHF.